This TCR beta chain was sequenced in a study of shared clonotypes between healthy human individuals. Findings of the study overall: About 5% of naive CD4 clonotypes were shared across a few donors. Rarefaction showed sorted-subset sequencing was incomplete despite large depth. Blood alone was sampled, and tissue repertoires likely differ.

This clone was picked up one time. Its target is unknown. The run depth of the assay was deep. TCRdb keeps only in-frame clones here, not all; method: immunoSEQ multiplex PCR. The sample records fewer than 1.4 million clones, approximately 80% being singletons. CDR1 is SGHDT and CDR2 is YYEEEE in the germline V gene. V trimming: 5 bases; J trimming: 5 bases; junction bases outside the gene matches: 11. CDR3 length: 17 residues. Sequenced sample: memory CD4+ T cells from PBMCs. Specified subset: CD45RA-negative fraction. This clonotype was sampled from a man aged 18 to 29 in good health. Some clones in this sample may be carry-over from other donors' samples. V and J are TRBV5-6 and TRBJ2-6; 9 bases line up with TRBD1. The CDR3 nucleotides read TGTGCCAGCAGTTACAGACCCGGGACAGGGCGGGCCAACGTCCTGACTTTC. Its protein is CASSYRPGTGRANVLTF.